This T cell receptor beta chain is from a study of tumour-infiltrating T cells in Burkitt lymphoma. The overall study: Repertoire clonality predicted overall and progression-free survival.

Only in-frame clones appear in the TCRdb table, and some are missing; sequencing was by immunoSEQ multiplex PCR. The sample contains thousands of clones, 9.5% to 13% of which appear only once. V lost 5 bases and J lost 8, with 21 bases in between. The CDR3 totals 15 residues. CDR1 and CDR2 from the germline V gene are SEHNR and FQNEAQ (reference sequence). Input material: tumor tissue. The source is a human donor with diffuse large B-cell lymphoma. V and J are TRBV7-9 and TRBJ1-1, with a weak D call TRBD1 (6 bases). CDR3 nucleotide sequence: TGTGCCAGCAGCGAAGGGACACTCAAACCCAAAGAAGCTTTCTTT. This translates into CASSEGTLKPKEAFF.